This T cell receptor (beta chain) came from a study of identical twins. General study findings and limits: Sequences that were out-of-frame, alpha and twin-shared displayed an excess of low generation probability. Zero-insertion results could be subject to partial confounding by invariant MAIT and iNKT cells.

This CDR3 has 14 amino acids. J lost 5 bases, V lost 3 bases, and 6 bases had no gene match. Per the germline V gene, CDR1 is LNHNV and CDR2 is YYDKDF (reference sequence). This clonotype has a handful of counts. Its antigen is currently unknown. Template switching added a universal primer site, and cDNA bore unique molecular identifiers. TCRdb re-analysed the 5' RACE reads in MiXCR, keeping a single row per CDR3 protein. The sample yields around 480,000 distinct CDR3 sequences, about 13% seen once. These same data were also listed under a study on yellow fever vaccine responses in identical twins.

This receptor was taken from a woman under 30 in good health. Sequenced sample: CD4+ T cells sorted from blood. The rearrangement links TRBV15 to TRBJ1-2; 7 nucleotides agree with TRBD1. The CDR3 DNA reads TGTGCCACCAGCAGGGACAGGTCCATTTATGGCTACACCTTC. It is translated as CATSRDRSIYGYTF. The whole variable domain, remainder taken from reference TRBV15 and TRBJ1-2, is DAMVIQNPRYQVTQFGKPVTLSCSQTLNHNVMYWYQQKSSQAPKLLFHYYDKDFNNEADTPDNFQSRRPNTSFCFLDIRSPGLGDTAMYLCATSRDRSIYGYTFGSGTRLTVV.